The clone carrying this T cell receptor (beta chain) was observed many times. Its antigen is not identified. Unmatched junction bases numbered 1, after V lost 0 bases and J lost 4 bases. The CDR3 has 15 amino acids. Germline V gene data show CDR1 as KGHDR and CDR2 as SFDVKD. These data belong to a study of CD8 T cells in ankylosing spondylitis. Study-wide results and caveats: A TCR beta motif made of 7 to 9 highly homologous variants seemed typical of ankylosing spondylitis blood.

TCRdb independently ran MiXCR on the 5' RACE reads; one entry per CDR3 protein. The data contain approximately 520,000 distinct CDR3 sequences, approximately 5.3% of them seen just once; the ten biggest clones take up around 3.6%. The sequence derives from a male donor with ankylosing spondylitis. The chain couples TRBV24-1 to TRBJ2-1; 8 bases map to TRBD2. The sequenced sample was blood, either unsorted or a sorted T cell fraction (not recorded which). The CDR3 DNA follows: TGTGCCACCAGTGATTTGGGCGGGGGGTACAATGAGCAGTTCTTC. This encodes CATSDLGGGYNEQFF.